This T cell receptor (beta chain) was identified during a study of T-cell memory formation after mild COVID-19 (dated by TCRdb to the early 2020s). At the level of the whole study: TCR sequence clusters from the two donors were largely donor specific. Longitudinal TCRalpha and TCRbeta repertoire sequencing tracked T-cell clones expanding and contracting after mild COVID-19 in two donors. The cohort comprised two young, previously healthy adult volunteers, one female and one male.

Instrument used: Illumina NovaSeq 6000. TCRalpha and TCRbeta cDNA libraries were built by 5'RACE with constant-segment primers, adding sample barcodes and unique molecular identifiers. Trizol reagent was used to extract RNA from every sample. Libraries were amplified in two PCR steps, with a second sample barcode and Illumina TruSeq adapters added in the second step. The libraries were sequenced on an Illumina NovaSeq using 2 x 150 bp paired-end reads. Per the original workflow: The reads were demultiplexed and collapsed into UMI-guided consensus sequences using migec v1.2.7. Using mixcr v2.1.11, UMI consensuses were aligned to TRA and TRB V and J templates and then assembled into clonotypes. A clonotype was counted as expanded or contracted only if both edgeR and NoisET called the change significant, with noise models trained on biological replicates. edgeR calls used a false discovery rate-adjusted p below 0.01 and a log2 fold-change threshold of 1. PCA with hierarchical clustering of max-normalized trajectories of the 1000 most abundant clonotypes was used as exploratory dynamics analysis. Separately sequenced CD4+ and CD8+ repertoires were used to assign a CD4 or CD8 phenotype to each responding clone. The raw public data were reprocessed by TCRdb itself: fastp quality trimming at Q25, MiXCR clonotype calling, in-frame beta chains only. Each entry merges the rows of one CDR3 protein and shows their most common DNA and genes. V and J calls and clone size were set by TCRdb, not the authors. This sample holds approximately 580,000 distinct CDR3 sequences; about 20% were observed only once. The ten top clones hold under 15% of the sample.

With regard to this clonotype: Its antigen is not yet known. Base quality data are lacking; no much larger clone is found one base away.

From a lookup of the germline V gene, CDR1 and CDR2 are MNHEY and SVGAGI. At the junction V is shortened by 6 bases and J by 7 bases; bases outside the gene matches: 4. The CDR3 measures 12 amino acids from cysteine to phenylalanine. Only the CDR3 region is kept as DNA, spanning 36 bases read in frame from base 1. Broader findings and caveats from the paper: The second-wave clones that peaked on day 37 were not confirmed to be SARS-CoV-2 specific. Some responding clones were detected in pre-infection memory, which suggested that pre-existing cross-reactive memory T cells had joined the SARS-CoV-2 response. The study covered only a couple of mild cases, and larger cohorts including severe cases with pre-infection samples were considered necessary. Clones that contracted from day 15 to 85 showed balanced CD4/CD8 phenotypes, whereas a second wave of clones that expanded from day 15 to 37 leaned towards CD4+. Contracting CD4+ clones were found mainly in CM and EM memory subsets, while CD8+ clones were enriched in EMRA.

Ficoll-Paque density gradient centrifugation was used to isolate PBMCs. The receptor comes from an adult woman who had mild COVID-19 (a few samples of this study predate the infection). The sample titles of this study are shuffled in the database, so cell type and time point are left out; the donor was told from shared clones. This receptor chain uses TRBV6-5 and TRBJ1-2, with 8 bases in between that match TRBD1. The sample comprised PBMCs or a T cell subset sorted from them (not recorded which). CDR3 protein: CASRKDRGGYTF. The nucleotides are TGTGCCAGCAGAAAAGACAGGGGTGGCTACACCTTC.